These 31 T cell receptor beta chains were all obtained from the same sample, sequenced in a study of cytomegalovirus exposure and HLA in healthy donors. The PCR had 60 Vbeta and 13 Jbeta primers. Only in-frame clones appear in the TCRdb table, and some are missing; sequencing was by immunoSEQ multiplex PCR. The sample consists of about 67,000 clones, roughly 78% of them appearing once. Sequences were obtained from PBMCs. Receptors were obtained from a man aged 35 to 55 in good health and CMV-seronegative.

J is TRBJ1-5 and V is TRBV5-1; 12 nucleotides align to TRBD1. V lost 1 base, J lost 6 bases, and 5 bases stayed unmatched. CDR1 and CDR2 from the germline V gene are SGHRS and YFSETQ. The CDR3 is 16 residues long. In DNA, the CDR3 is TGCGCCAGCAGCTTGTCGGGACAGGGGGCGGGTCAGCCCCAGCATTTT. This gives the protein CASSLSGQGAGQPQHF. Variable domain in full (rest from reference TRBV5-1 and TRBJ1-5): KAGVTQTPRYLIKTRGQQVTLSCSPISGHRSVSWYQQTPGQGLQFLFEYFSETQRNKGNFPGRFSGRQFSNSRSEMNVSTLELGDSALYLCASSLSGQGAGQPQHFGDGTRLSIL.

CDR3 region: CASRGTGGYGYTF. The CDR3 bases are TGTGCCAGCAGGGGGACAGGGGGGTATGGCTACACCTTC. The chain couples TRBV6-5 to TRBJ1-2, with TRBD1 matching over 11 bases. V was clipped by 6 bases and J by 5 bases; unmatched bases: 2. CDR3 size: 13 residues. From germline, CDR1 is MNHEY and CDR2 SVGAGI.

The J gene is TRBJ2-3, the V gene TRBV28; possible D gene TRBD1, 6 bases. This CDR3 has 17 residues. Trimming took off 3 bases at V and 0 bases at J, with 16 bases between the two ends. The germline gives CDR1 MDHEN, CDR2 SYDVKM. The CDR3 reads CASSFPMTGTSTDTQYF. In DNA form, the CDR3 reads TGTGCCAGCAGTTTCCCTATGACAGGTACTAGCACAGATACGCAGTATTTT.

The gene calls are TRBV27 and TRBJ1-1; TRBD1 is a possible D gene (6 bases). Trimming removed 5 bases at V and 1 base at J, with 23 bases between. This CDR3 is 18 amino acids long. Germline CDR1 is MNHEY and CDR2 is SMNVEV (reference sequence). CDR3 nucleotides: TGTGCCAGCAGTAGGGTACGGGGGGGCCCCCACCAGAACACTGAAGCTTTCTTT. Residues: CASSRVRGGPHQNTEAFF.

V and J are TRBV2 and TRBJ2-7, with 10 positions matching TRBD1. V was clipped by 6 bases and J by 0 bases; unmatched bases: 5. The CDR3 is made up of 15 amino acids. In germline, CDR1 is SNHLY, CDR2 FYNNEI. DNA of the CDR3: TGTGCCAGCAGCTGGGGACAGGGGACCTCCTACGAGCAGTACTTC. Its translation is CASSWGQGTSYEQYF.

The genes are TRBV19 and TRBJ2-3; no clear D gene. Germline values: CDR1 LNHDA, CDR2 SQIVND (reference sequence). The CDR3 sequence is 12 residues long. The ends were cut back, 0 bases at V and 5 bases at J, with 3 bases in the middle. DNA of the CDR3: TGTGCCAGTAGTATAGACGGAGATACGCAGTATTTT. Translating it yields CASSIDGDTQYF.

The chain has TRBV6-5 and TRBJ2-3; D possibly corresponds to TRBD2 (6 bases). CDR1 and CDR2 (germline): MNHEY, SVGAGI. The CDR3 totals 14 residues. The ends were cut back, 6 bases at V and 4 bases at J, with 14 bases in the middle. CDR3 residues: CASSRPGLPDTQYF. In nucleotides, the CDR3 is TGTGCCAGCAGCCGTCCGGGACTCCCAGATACGCAGTATTTT.

V usage is TRBV6-5 and J usage is TRBJ2-7, with D possibly being TRBD2 (5 bases). Trimming took off 0 bases at V and 3 bases at J, with 12 bases between the two ends. The CDR3 runs to 15 residues. CDR1 is MNHEY, CDR2 SVGAGI, per germline. CDR3 sequence (DNA): TGTGCCAGCAGTTACTCGAGTCCGGGAATCTACGAGCAGTACTTC. Amino acids: CASSYSSPGIYEQYF.

V is TRBV6-5 and J is TRBJ2-5; the match to TRBD2 covers 7 bases. The V and J ends lost 6 bases and 11 bases, in that order; junction bases with no gene match: 15. The CDR3 has 14 residues. Germline assignment: CDR1 MNHEY and CDR2 SVGAGI. The CDR3 loop is CASRRLALASEQYF. The DNA of the CDR3 is TGTGCCAGCAGACGCCTCGCACTAGCGAGTGAGCAGTACTTC.

The chain joins TRBV28 to TRBJ1-6, with 8 positions matching TRBD1. The CDR3 has 15 amino acids. J was trimmed by 7 bases and V by 2 bases; bases with no gene match: 4. Germline V gene sequence: CDR1 MDHEN, CDR2 SYDVKM. DNA of the CDR3: TGTGCCAGCAGTTTACCGGACAGGGTCAATTCACCCCTCCACTTT. Residues: CASSLPDRVNSPLHF. The variable domain in full, with the rest retrieved from reference TRBV28 and TRBJ1-6, is DVKVTQSSRYLVKRTGEKVFLECVQDMDHENMFWYRQDPGLGLRLIYFSYDVKMKEKGDIPEGYSVSREKKERFSLILESASTNQTSMYLCASSLPDRVNSPLHFGNGTRLTVT.

The chain joins TRBV5-4 to TRBJ2-7, with 10 bases aligning to TRBD1. Trimming took 4 bases from V and 6 from J; bases not matched to a gene: 4. The CDR3 runs 13 residues. Looked up from germline, CDR1 is SGHNT and CDR2 is YYREEE (reference sequence). CDR3 coding DNA: TGTGCCAGCAGCCGTGACAGGGGGCGCGAGCAGTACTTC. As protein: CASSRDRGREQYF.

The chain has TRBV5-1 and TRBJ2-7; 10 bases map to TRBD2. The CDR3 totals 14 residues. Germline values: CDR1 SGHRS, CDR2 YFSETQ. Trimming cost V 2 bases and J 5 bases; bases outside gene matches: 4. The CDR3 loop is CASSFSSGSNEQYF. The CDR3 DNA is TGCGCCAGCAGCTTCTCTAGCGGGAGTAACGAGCAGTACTTC.

This clone occurred a few times. The V call is TRBV6-5, the J call TRBJ2-7; possible D gene TRBD2, 6 bases. CDR3 length: 15 residues. Trimming removed 5 bases at V and 1 base at J, with 15 bases between. Germline V lookup: CDR1 MNHEY, CDR2 SVGAGI. CDR3 sequence (DNA): TGTGCCAGCAGTCCCCGGGGGAGAGCGTCCTACGAGCAGTACTTC. Protein sequence: CASSPRGRASYEQYF.

The gene calls are TRBV10-3 and TRBJ2-1; no reliable D call. Trimming shortened V by 7 bases and J by 3 bases, and 13 bases separated the two germline ends. The CDR3 contains 14 residues. Germline V CDR1 and CDR2: ENHRY, SYGVKD. The CDR3 DNA sequence: TGTGCCATCACCACCTCGGGTCACTACAATGAGCAGTTCTTC. Its protein is CAITTSGHYNEQFF.

For this clone: At one end, the junction sequence differs from germline, possibly due to a read error. The chain uses TRBV7-9 and TRBJ1-4, with 10 positions matching TRBD1. This CDR3 is 14 amino acids long. Germline V gene data show CDR1 as SEHNR and CDR2 as FQNEAQ (reference sequence). CDR3 protein: CSSSSGQGREKLFF. As DNA, the CDR3 is TGTTCCAGCAGCTCGGGACAGGGGAGGGAAAAACTGTTTTTT. Looking up the rest from reference TRBV7-9 and TRBJ1-4 gives the full variable domain: DTGVSQNPRHKITKRGQNVTFRCDPISEHNRLYWYRQTLGQGPEFLTYFQNEAQLEKSRLLSDRFSAERPKGSFSTLEIQRTEQGDSAMYLCSSSSGQGREKLFFGSGTQLSVL.

This clone has a single count. The chain has TRBV4-2 and TRBJ2-3, with 11 positions matching TRBD2. With 2 bases clipped from V and 4 bases from J, the junction kept 5 bases outside the gene matches. The CDR3 is 16 amino acids. Germline loops: CDR1 LGHNA, CDR2 YNFKEQ. CDR3 DNA: TGTGCCAGCAGCCAACAGACTAGCGGGATGGCAGATACGCAGTATTTT. Translating it yields CASSQQTSGMADTQYF.

V gene TRBV6-1 combines with J gene TRBJ1-6; D is unresolved. The germline V gene encodes CDR1 MNHNS and CDR2 SASEGT. Trimming removed 5 bases from V and 13 bases from J, with 18 bases in between. This CDR3 has 14 residues. The CDR3 region is CASSFNRPRLPLHF. CDR3 bases: TGTGCCAGCAGTTTTAACCGTCCTCGGTTGCCCCTCCACTTT.

V gene TRBV4-2 combines with J gene TRBJ2-7; D may be TRBD2 (7 bases). CDR1 and CDR2 from the germline V gene are LGHNA and YNFKEQ. This CDR3 is 14 amino acids long. V dropped 3 bases and J dropped 7 bases, with 16 bases sitting between them. The CDR3 DNA reads TGTGCCAGCAGCCACGGGGGGCCGCCAGGAGAGCAGTACTTC. Translated, it gives CASSHGGPPGEQYF.

This clone has more than one count but fewer than ten. The CDR3 DNA follows: TGTGCTACTCGGCTAGCAGGGGGCACAGATACGCAGTATTTT. This translates into CATRLAGGTDTQYF. This chain links TRBV14 with TRBJ2-3; D might be TRBD1 (6 bases). The length of the CDR3 is 14 residues. Germline V lookup: CDR1 SGHDN, CDR2 FVKESK.

This chain uses TRBV5-1 with TRBJ2-7; 10 bases are a match to TRBD2. With V trimmed by 0 bases and J by 5 bases, 5 bases remained unmatched. The CDR3 spans 15 residues. CDR1 is SGHRS, CDR2 YFSETQ, per germline. The CDR3 loop reads CASSLEVSGRHEQYF. CDR3 bases: TGCGCCAGCAGCTTGGAGGTTAGCGGGAGGCACGAGCAGTACTTC.

This chain connects TRBV7-9 to TRBJ1-1; D call uncertain. CDR3 size: 14 residues. With 1 base removed from V and 2 bases from J, the gap between germline ends came to 8 bases. Germline values: CDR1 SEHNR, CDR2 FQNEAQ (reference sequence). The CDR3 reads CASSLVSVNTEAFF. For the CDR3, the DNA is TGTGCCAGCAGCTTAGTAAGCGTTAACACTGAAGCTTTCTTT.

This rearrangement joins TRBV4-2 to TRBJ1-3, with D unclear. The V gene's germline CDR1 is LGHNA and CDR2 YNFKEQ. Trimming took off 3 bases at V and 2 bases at J, with 14 bases between the two ends. The CDR3 is 16 amino acids. CDR3 DNA: TGTGCCAGCAGCCAGGCCGCCCCAGAACCTGGAAACACCATATATTTT. This gives the protein CASSQAAPEPGNTIYF.

The chain has TRBV11-3 and TRBJ2-5, with 14 nucleotides matching TRBD2. Germline V gene lookup returns CDR1 SGHNT and CDR2 YENEEA. Trimming removed 3 bases from V and 7 bases from J; junction bases left unmatched: 7. CDR3 size: 16 residues. The CDR3 protein is CASSLRTSGGTATQYF. CDR3 nucleotide sequence: TGTGCCAGCAGCTTGCGGACTAGCGGGGGGACGGCGACCCAGTACTTC.

This chain uses TRBV27 with TRBJ2-7; the D call may be TRBD1 or TRBD2 (10 bases each). Trimming removed 5 bases at V and 3 bases at J, with 23 bases between. The CDR3 consists of 17 residues. In germline, CDR1 is MNHEY, CDR2 SMNVEV (reference sequence). CDR3 amino acids: CASSAGQGRLAGYEQYF. CDR3 nucleotide sequence: TGTGCCAGCAGTGCGGGACAGGGGAGACTAGCGGGCTACGAGCAGTACTTC.

The chain links TRBV5-4 to TRBJ1-6; 9 nucleotides align to TRBD1. Germline V gene sequence: CDR1 SGHNT, CDR2 YYREEE (reference sequence). Trimming at V came to 8 bases and at J to 5 bases, leaving 8 bases not matched to a gene. The CDR3 is made up of 15 amino acids. CDR3 protein: CASNTGGEDNSPLHF. CDR3 DNA sequence: TGTGCCAGTAACACAGGGGGCGAGGATAATTCACCCCTCCACTTT.

The chain has TRBV28 and TRBJ2-7; 7 bases fit TRBD2. The length of the CDR3 is 14 residues. Germline lookup yields CDR1 MDHEN and CDR2 SYDVKM. Unmatched junction bases numbered 7, after V lost 6 bases and J lost 2 bases. CDR3 coding DNA: TGTGCCAGCAGGGGGGGAGGGCCTACCTACGAGCAGTACTTC. Translating it yields CASRGGGPTYEQYF.

V gene TRBV7-9 combines with J gene TRBJ2-3; D may be TRBD2 (6 bases). CDR3 size: 16 residues. V lost 3 bases and J lost 5, with 18 bases in between. Per germline, CDR1 SEHNR and CDR2 FQNEAQ (reference sequence). CDR3 sequence reads: CASSFIGGGMKDTQYF. CDR3 DNA sequence: TGTGCCAGCAGCTTTATTGGAGGAGGGATGAAAGATACGCAGTATTTT.

The chain is built from TRBV11-2 and TRBJ2-7; TRBD2 is a possible D gene (6 bases). CDR1 and CDR2 (germline): SGHAT, FQNNGV. V lost 5 bases and J 4 bases, leaving 21 bases between the germline ends. This CDR3 is 16 amino acids long. The CDR3 DNA is TGTGCCAGCAGCCACGTCGGACGGGAGAGAGGATACGAGCAGTACTTC. This translates into CASSHVGRERGYEQYF. The entire variable domain, with the rest obtained from reference TRBV11-2 and TRBJ2-7, is as follows: EAGVAQSPRYKIIEKRQSVAFWCNPISGHATLYWYQQILGQGPKLLIQFQNNGVVDDSQLPKDRFSAERLKGVDSTLKIQPAKLEDSAVYLCASSHVGRERGYEQYFGPGTRLTVT.

CDR3 sequence reads: CASMFLGPLNNEQFF. The CDR3 bases are TGTGCCAGTATGTTCCTGGGGCCCTTGAACAATGAGCAGTTCTTC. The chain uses TRBV19 and TRBJ2-1; D might be TRBD1 (5 bases). CDR3 length: 15 amino acids. The germline V gene has CDR1 LNHDA and CDR2 SQIVND (reference sequence). V lost 7 bases and J lost 5, with 18 bases in between.

This chain links TRBV6-1 with TRBJ1-1; D is ambiguous. Germline CDR1 is MNHNS and CDR2 is SASEGT. This CDR3 spans 13 amino acids. The V end was cut by 10 bases, the J end by 1 base, with 13 bases between. The chain's CDR3 is CATVTSTNTEAFF. The CDR3, as DNA: TGTGCCACCGTAACAAGTACGAACACTGAAGCTTTCTTT.

The chain carries TRBV18 and TRBJ1-1; no clear D. Germline lookup yields CDR1 KGHSH and CDR2 LQKENI. The CDR3 is made up of 13 amino acids. With 1 base removed from V and 4 bases from J, the gap between germline ends came to 7 bases. CDR3 region: CASSPLQATEAFF. The CDR3 DNA reads TGTGCCAGCTCACCACTTCAGGCCACTGAAGCTTTCTTT.